The rows below give T cell receptor beta chains drawn from one sample of a study of cytomegalovirus exposure and HLA in healthy donors. Sequencing was performed with immunoSEQ multiplex PCR; in TCRdb, only in-frame clones are kept and a portion is missing. The table lists about 120,000 clones, over 70% of them singletons, with 8.8% in the top ten. Specimen: PBMCs. Receptors were obtained from a female donor in good health and CMV-seropositive. Both conserved end residues are part of each CDR3. The D gene is left open where the match is weak. Not every row has a clone size; where given, it reads once, few, many or a size class.

V gene: TRBV4-2
D gene: -
clone size: -
J gene: TRBJ1-6
CDR3 DNA: TGTGCCAGCAGCCAAGGAGTACTGGACAAGACCTCACCCCTCCACTTT
CDR3 protein: CASSQGVLDKTSPLHF

V gene: TRBV6-6
D gene: TRBD2
clone size: -
J gene: TRBJ2-1
CDR3 DNA: TGTGCCAGCAGTGGGCGACTAGCGGACTCGTACAATGAGCAGTTCTTC
CDR3 protein: CASSGRLADSYNEQFF

V gene: TRBV2
D gene: -
clone size: -
J gene: TRBJ1-2
CDR3 DNA: TGTGCCAGCAGTGAGAGGGACTATGGCTACACCTTC
CDR3 protein: CASSERDYGYTF

V gene: TRBV5-5
D gene: TRBD2
clone size: once
J gene: TRBJ2-5
CDR3 DNA: TGTGCCAGCAGCTTGCGGTTAGCGGGGGCCGGGGAGACCCAGTACTTC
CDR3 protein: CASSLRLAGAGETQYF

V gene: TRBV6-1
D gene: -
clone size: few
J gene: TRBJ1-5
CDR3 DNA: TGTGCCAGCAGTGGCCAGGTCCTGAGCAATCAGCCCCAGCATTTT
CDR3 protein: CASSGQVLSNQPQHF

V gene: TRBV27
D gene: TRBD1
clone size: -
J gene: TRBJ2-7
CDR3 DNA: TGTGCCAGCAGTCCCAGGGGACAGGGAACCTACGAGCAGTACTTC
CDR3 protein: CASSPRGQGTYEQYF

V gene: TRBV10-2
D gene: TRBD2
clone size: -
J gene: TRBJ2-5
CDR3 DNA: TGCGCCAGCAGTGACAGTCGGGGAGGGTCCCTTCAGACCCAGTACTTC
CDR3 protein: CASSDSRGGSLQTQYF

V gene: TRBV6-5
D gene: TRBD2
clone size: -
J gene: TRBJ2-1
CDR3 DNA: TGTGCCAGCAGGCCGACTAGCGGGGGGGCCTCCGAGCAGTTCTTC
CDR3 protein: CASRPTSGGASEQFF

V gene: TRBV6-5
D gene: TRBD2
clone size: -
J gene: TRBJ2-3
CDR3 DNA: TGTGCCAGCTCTTTGGCGGGGGGGACAGATACGCAGTATTTT
CDR3 protein: CASSLAGGTDTQYF

V gene: TRBV7-2
D gene: -
clone size: -
J gene: TRBJ1-6
CDR3 DNA: TGTGCCAGCAGTCTAATCGAACTAAGTAGTTCACCCCTCCACTTT
CDR3 protein: CASSLIELSSSPLHF

V gene: TRBV30
D gene: TRBD1
clone size: -
J gene: TRBJ1-5
CDR3 DNA: TGTGCCTGGAGTGAGGGGGCAGGGTATCAGCCCCAGCATTTT
CDR3 protein: CAWSEGAGYQPQHF

V gene: TRBV7-9
D gene: TRBD1
clone size: -
J gene: TRBJ1-5
CDR3 DNA: TGTGCCAGCAGCTCGAAAGGGGGCCAGCCCCAGCATTTT
CDR3 protein: CASSSKGGQPQHF

V gene: TRBV7-9
D gene: -
clone size: -
J gene: TRBJ1-1
CDR3 DNA: TGTTCCAGCAGCTTAGAGCTGAACACTGAAGCTTTCTTT
CDR3 protein: CSSSLELNTEAFF

V gene: TRBV7-6
D gene: TRBD2
clone size: -
J gene: TRBJ2-7
CDR3 DNA: TGTGCCAGCAGCCCGGCGGGGGGCCGACTCGGCGAGCAGTACTTC
CDR3 protein: CASSPAGGRLGEQYF

V gene: TRBV18
D gene: -
clone size: -
J gene: TRBJ1-4
CDR3 DNA: TGTGCCAGCTCACCAGACGCAGGGGATTATGAAAAACTGTTTTTT
CDR3 protein: CASSPDAGDYEKLFF

V gene: TRBV7-9
D gene: -
clone size: -
J gene: TRBJ1-1
CDR3 DNA: TGTGCCAGCAGCCCACCCTTCCGGCCAGGGACTGAAGCTTTCTTT
CDR3 protein: CASSPPFRPGTEAFF

V gene: TRBV7-8
D gene: -
clone size: -
J gene: TRBJ2-7
CDR3 DNA: TGTGCCAGCAGCTTAGCTCTAGCGAGCTACTACGAGCAGTACTTC
CDR3 protein: CASSLALASYYEQYF

V gene: TRBV19
D gene: TRBD2
clone size: -
J gene: TRBJ2-7
CDR3 DNA: TGTGCCAGTAGTATTAGCGGGGGAAACTACGAGCAGTACTTC
CDR3 protein: CASSISGGNYEQYF

V gene: TRBV10-3
D gene: -
clone size: -
J gene: TRBJ1-5
CDR3 DNA: TGTGCCATCAGCCTCTCGGAGAGCAATCAGCCCCAGCATTTT
CDR3 protein: CAISLSESNQPQHF

V gene: TRBV29-1
D gene: TRBD1
clone size: -
J gene: TRBJ1-2
CDR3 DNA: TGCAGCGTTGATGTCGACAGGGCGGCCGGCTACACCTTC
CDR3 protein: CSVDVDRAAGYTF

V gene: TRBV5-1
D gene: TRBD2
clone size: -
J gene: TRBJ2-7
CDR3 DNA: TGCGCCAGCAGCTTGGGACTAGCGGGGTCCTACGAGCAGTACTTC
CDR3 protein: CASSLGLAGSYEQYF

V gene: TRBV2
D gene: -
clone size: -
J gene: TRBJ1-1
CDR3 DNA: TGTGCCAGCAGCGGAACACTGGGAGATACTGAAGCTTTCTTT
CDR3 protein: CASSGTLGDTEAFF

V gene: TRBV27
D gene: TRBD1
clone size: few
J gene: TRBJ1-1
CDR3 DNA: TGTGCCAGCATCTCAATGACAGGGCTAGACACTGAAGCTTTCTTT
CDR3 protein: CASISMTGLDTEAFF

V gene: TRBV27
D gene: -
clone size: -
J gene: TRBJ1-2
CDR3 DNA: TGTGCCAGCGCACACTATGGGGGGGACTATGGCTACACCTTC
CDR3 protein: CASAHYGGDYGYTF

V gene: TRBV6-5
D gene: TRBD1
clone size: -
J gene: TRBJ1-2
CDR3 DNA: TGTGCCAGCAGTTATGAGGGGGCACGTGGCTACACCTTC
CDR3 protein: CASSYEGARGYTF

V gene: TRBV27
D gene: -
clone size: once
J gene: TRBJ2-7
CDR3 DNA: TGTGCCAGCAGTTTCTCGGCGGACTCCTACGAGCAGTACTTC
CDR3 protein: CASSFSADSYEQYF

V gene: TRBV7-9
D gene: -
clone size: -
J gene: TRBJ1-1
CDR3 DNA: TGTGCCAGCAGCTTAGATTCAAACACTGAAGCTTTCTTT
CDR3 protein: CASSLDSNTEAFF